The source of this T cell receptor beta chain is a study of beta chain features in type 1 diabetes. Germline CDR1 reads LNHNV; CDR2 reads YYDKDF (reference sequence). The CDR3 contains 16 residues. Trimming at V came to 1 base and at J to 0 bases, leaving 6 bases not matched to a gene. There are a few counts of this clone. Reverse transcription of all isolated RNA meant that expressed TCRB transcripts were sequenced. Data came from immunoSEQ multiplex PCR; TCRdb stores just in-frame clones and leaves some out. The sample records about 350,000 clones, 15% to 20% being singletons. The TCR comes from a woman between 18 and 30 years old in good health. Specimen: naive CD4+ T cells from blood. The chain is built from TRBV15 and TRBJ2-7; TRBD2 agrees at 7 bases. The CDR3 nucleotides are TGTGCCACCAGCAGAGGAGGAACTAGCGACTCCTACGAGCAGTACTTC. It yields the protein CATSRGGTSDSYEQYF.